Described below is a single T cell receptor (beta chain) sequence and its context. CDR3 length equals 17 residues. The V gene lost 1 base and the J gene lost 0 bases, with 15 bases spanning the gap. CDR1 LNHDA and CDR2 SQIVND come from the germline V gene (reference sequence). This entry belongs to a study of shared T cell receptors in the human thymus. Profiling relied on immunoSEQ multiplex PCR, and the TCRdb table lists in-frame clones only, not all of them. The sample consists of 700,000 or so clones, 70% to 90% of them appearing once. These same data were also listed under a study on human thymus T cells.

The gene calls are TRBV19 and TRBJ1-1; no reliable D call. This clonotype was sampled from a girl less than two years old with a congenital heart defect. The sample consisted of thymocytes. The CDR3 sequence is CASSIGQEVILNTEAFF. In DNA form, the CDR3 reads TGTGCCAGTAGTATAGGGCAGGAGGTGATCCTGAACACTGAAGCTTTCTTT.